The 9 T cell receptor beta chains below all came from one sample that was sequenced in a study of neurological immune-mediated disorders. Time point of the sample: technical triplicate 2. TCRdb reprocessed the 5' RACE reads with MiXCR, giving one entry per CDR3 protein. In the table there are under 65,000 distinct CDR3 sequences, 24% of which are singletons. The sequencing sample was made of PBMCs. The source is a man aged 55-75 years with HTLV-1-associated myelopathy (HAM/TSP).

This clonotype has a count of ten or more. The rearrangement joins TRBV3-1 to TRBJ2-7; tentative D call: TRBD2 (7 bases). The CDR3 is made up of 15 amino acids. With 1 base removed from V and 0 bases from J, the gap between germline ends came to 10 bases. The germline gives CDR1 LGHDT, CDR2 YNNKEL (reference sequence). CDR3 DNA sequence: TGTGCCAGCAGCCAAGGGGGGGGCTCCTCCTACGAGCAGTACTTC. Translated, it gives CASSQGGGSSYEQYF.

This clonotype was seen repeatedly, ten times or more. The chain carries TRBV10-3 and TRBJ1-2; TRBD1 might be the D (5 bases). Germline V gene data show CDR1 as ENHRY and CDR2 as SYGVKD. This CDR3 has 14 amino acids. Between the trimmed V and J ends, which lost 2 bases and 2 bases, there was a span of 9 bases. CDR3 sequence reads: CAISETGGNYGYTF. The CDR3 DNA reads as TGTGCCATCAGTGAGACAGGAGGCAACTATGGCTACACCTTC.

This clonotype was recorded at least ten times. The V and J genes are TRBV5-1 and TRBJ2-7; 7 positions match TRBD1. The CDR3 contains 14 residues. V trimming: 4 bases; J trimming: 0 bases; junction bases outside the gene matches: 4. CDR1 and CDR2 (germline): SGHRS, YFSETQ. CDR3 in amino acids: CASSPWDSSYEQYF. CDR3 DNA sequence: TGCGCCAGCAGCCCCTGGGACAGCTCCTACGAGCAGTACTTC.

This clonotype showed up many times. This chain links TRBV5-5 with TRBJ2-7; 13 nucleotides line up with TRBD2. Germline trimming cut 4 bases from V and 6 bases from J; bases unmatched to any gene: 10. CDR1 SGHKS and CDR2 YYEKEE come from the germline V gene (reference sequence). The CDR3 length is 16 residues. The CDR3 DNA reads as TGTGCCAGCAGCCTGGGACCGGGACTAGCGGGAATCGAGCAGTACTTC. This encodes CASSLGPGLAGIEQYF.

This clonotype was detected ten times or more. The rearrangement joins TRBV2 to TRBJ2-1; D ambiguous. CDR1 is SNHLY, CDR2 FYNNEI, per germline. V lost 8 bases and J 3 bases, leaving 11 bases between the germline ends. The length of the CDR3 is 13 residues. The CDR3 DNA reads TGTGCCAGCGGTGGATACAGCTACAATGAGCAGTTCTTC. The encoded protein is CASGGYSYNEQFF.

Many counts were recorded for this clonotype. This chain uses TRBV29-1 with TRBJ1-5, with D hard to call. V was shortened by 0 bases and J by 10 bases, with 10 bases between the two germline ends. Germline CDR1 SQVTM, CDR2 ANQGSEA. The CDR3 length is 12 residues. The CDR3 loop reads CSVEDQDLPQHF. CDR3 bases: TGCAGCGTTGAAGATCAGGACCTTCCCCAGCATTTT.

This clonotype was recorded many times. The chain recombines TRBV10-3 with TRBJ2-7; tentative D call: TRBD1 (6 bases). Germline V gene data show CDR1 as ENHRY and CDR2 as SYGVKD. Between the trimmed V and J ends, which lost 8 bases and 4 bases, there was a span of 12 bases. The CDR3 extends over 12 amino acids. The CDR3 nucleotides are TGTGCCATCCGGACAGATGCATACGAGCAGTACTTC. This gives the protein CAIRTDAYEQYF.

This clonotype was recorded many times. The V call is TRBV11-2, the J call TRBJ2-2, with 10 nucleotides matching TRBD1. CDR3 length: 19 residues. Germline CDR1 is SGHAT and CDR2 is FQNNGV. V shed 5 bases, J shed 4 bases, and the junction held 16 bases outside the gene matches. The chain's CDR3 is CASSLRQGALGNRTGELFF. The CDR3 nucleotides read TGTGCCAGCAGCCTACGACAGGGGGCGTTAGGGAACCGCACCGGGGAGCTGTTTTTT.

The chain links TRBV2 to TRBJ2-5, with D possibly TRBD1 on 7 matching bases. Germline V lookup: CDR1 SNHLY, CDR2 FYNNEI. The CDR3 consists of 15 residues. Trimming pared 3 bases from V and 3 bases from J, leaving 14 bases between. The CDR3 region has the DNA TGTGCCAGCAGTGAGGAGGGGGCTGGCAAAGAGACCCAGTACTTC. It encodes CASSEEGAGKETQYF.